Following are 22 T cell receptor beta chains from one sample sequenced in a study of PD-L1 blockade in urothelial cancer. The assay was immunoSEQ multiplex PCR, and TCRdb's table has in-frame clones only and misses some. The table has roughly 48,000 clones, 84% seen once; the top ten hold about 6%. Sample: PBMCs, taken around atezolizumab (anti-PD-L1) treatment. These receptors were collected from a man in his forties with urothelial cancer.

The chain uses TRBV5-1 and TRBJ2-7; 7 bases align to TRBD1. The CDR3 runs 14 residues. The junction had 9 bases not matched to a gene; V was cut back by 4 bases and J by 5 bases. Germline CDR1 SGHRS, CDR2 YFSETQ. The CDR3 bases are TGCGCCAGCAGCCTGACAGGGATTAACAACGAGCAGTACTTC. The encoded protein is CASSLTGINNEQYF.

The rearrangement uses TRBV7-6 and TRBJ2-3; the match to TRBD1 covers 7 bases. Germline-derived CDR1 and CDR2 are SGHVS and FNYEAQ. V lost 4 bases, J lost 2 bases, and 6 bases stayed unmatched. The CDR3 loop spans 15 amino acids. The DNA for the CDR3 is TGTGCCAGCAGCTCTAGGGGGCGCGTCACAGATACGCAGTATTTT. The encoded protein is CASSSRGRVTDTQYF.

The chain employs TRBV18 and TRBJ1-2; TRBD1 might be the D (6 bases). Trimming removed 2 bases at V and 3 bases at J, with 13 bases between. Germline lookup yields CDR1 KGHSH and CDR2 LQKENI. This CDR3 contains 15 residues. CDR3 in DNA: TGTGCCAGCTCACCAACAACAGGGAGGGACTATGGCTACACCTTC. Protein sequence: CASSPTTGRDYGYTF.

In the case of this clone: The same CDR3 can be traced to other DNA sequences in this sample. The V and J genes are TRBV18 and TRBJ2-3; unclear D gene. The CDR3 length is 13 residues. CDR1 is KGHSH, CDR2 LQKENI, per germline. V lost 0 bases and J lost 14, with 15 bases in between. The CDR3 DNA reads as TGTGCCAGCTCACCACCGTTAGGAGAAGTTCCGTATTTT. Protein sequence: CASSPPLGEVPYF.

The chain recombines TRBV9 with TRBJ2-1; the D is unclear. Looked up from germline, CDR1 is SGDLS and CDR2 is YYNGEE. Trimming took off 0 bases at V and 7 bases at J, with 5 bases between the two ends. The CDR3 runs to 12 residues. This CDR3 is CASSVESNEQFF. The CDR3 DNA is TGTGCCAGCAGCGTAGAGAGTAATGAGCAGTTCTTC.

The rearrangement uses TRBV4-2 and TRBJ2-5; D is undetermined. Trimming removed 0 bases at V and 1 base at J, with 9 bases between. The CDR3 extends over 15 amino acids. Germline V lookup: CDR1 LGHNA, CDR2 YNFKEQ. The CDR3 here is CASSQDGRVQETQYF. The CDR3 coding sequence is TGTGCCAGCAGCCAAGATGGTAGAGTCCAAGAGACCCAGTACTTC.

The rearrangement joins TRBV7-2 to TRBJ2-2; possible D gene TRBD2, 6 bases. V lost 8 bases, J lost 4 bases, and 11 bases lay in between. This CDR3 has 13 residues. Germline V gene lookup returns CDR1 SGHTA and CDR2 FQGNSA. This CDR3 reads CASAERATGELFF. The CDR3 nucleotides read TGTGCCAGCGCTGAGCGGGCCACCGGGGAGCTGTTTTTT.

This chain connects TRBV4-2 to TRBJ1-1; the D is unclear. V lost 1 base to trimming and J lost 0 bases, with 6 bases between them. The length of the CDR3 is 14 residues. The germline CDR1 and CDR2 sequences are LGHNA and YNFKEQ. CDR3 loop: CASSQASVNTEAFF. CDR3 DNA: TGTGCCAGCAGCCAAGCGTCGGTGAACACTGAAGCTTTCTTT.

The chain has TRBV19 and TRBJ1-3, with no clear D. CDR3 size: 12 residues. Germline V gene lookup returns CDR1 LNHDA and CDR2 SQIVND (reference sequence). Trimming cost V 3 bases and J 5 bases, with 5 bases left between them. The CDR3 sequence: CASSMRRNTIYF. CDR3 DNA: TGTGCCAGTAGTATGCGGAGAAACACCATATATTTT. Supplemented by reference TRBV19 and TRBJ1-3, the full variable domain reads DGGITQSPKYLFRKEGQNVTLSCEQNLNHDAMYWYRQDPGQGLRLIYYSQIVNDFQKGDIAEGYSVSREKKESFPLTVTSAQKNPTAFYLCASSMRRNTIYFGEGSWLTVV.

The genes are TRBV5-1 and TRBJ1-1; D perhaps matches TRBD1 (5 bases). Germline V CDR1 and CDR2: SGHRS, YFSETQ. V was pared by 6 bases and J by 4 bases, with 7 bases between. The CDR3 sequence is 11 residues long. The CDR3 nucleotides are TGCGCCAGCATGGGGGGCACTGAAGCTTTCTTT. This codes for CASMGGTEAFF.

The CDR3 sequence is CASRPTGSTDTQYF. The CDR3 nucleotides read TGTGCCAGCAGGCCAACAGGTAGCACAGATACGCAGTATTTT. The chain combines TRBV11-2 with TRBJ2-3, with D maybe TRBD1 (5 bases). The germline gives CDR1 SGHAT, CDR2 FQNNGV. The ends were cut back, 6 bases at V and 0 bases at J, with 10 bases in the middle. CDR3 length: 14 amino acids.

This clone was seen only once. The chain links TRBV18 to TRBJ1-5; 8 bases line up with TRBD1. Trimming cost V 2 bases and J 4 bases; bases outside gene matches: 10. In germline, CDR1 is KGHSH, CDR2 LQKENI. The CDR3 has 17 residues. The CDR3 protein is CASSPEGQGRGNQPQHF. The CDR3 bases are TGTGCCAGCTCACCAGAAGGACAGGGTCGGGGAAATCAGCCCCAGCATTTT. The variable domain in full, with the rest retrieved from reference TRBV18 and TRBJ1-5, is NAGVMQNPRHLVRRRGQEARLRCSPMKGHSHVYWYRQLPEEGLKFMVYLQKENIIDESGMPKERFSAEFPKEGPSILRIQQVVRGDSAAYFCASSPEGQGRGNQPQHFGDGTRLSIL.

V and J are TRBV28 and TRBJ1-1; 9 bases line up with TRBD1. The CDR3 spans 15 residues. V gave up 6 bases and J gave up 1 base; unmatched junction bases: 6. The germline gives CDR1 MDHEN, CDR2 SYDVKM. CDR3 DNA sequence: TGTGCCAGCAGGAAACAGGGGGCATGGAACACTGAAGCTTTCTTT. It yields the protein CASRKQGAWNTEAFF. Filled out from reference TRBV28 and TRBJ1-1, the complete variable domain reads DVKVTQSSRYLVKRTGEKVFLECVQDMDHENMFWYRQDPGLGLRLIYFSYDVKMKEKGDIPEGYSVSREKKERFSLILESASTNQTSMYLCASRKQGAWNTEAFFGQGTRLTVV.

The rearrangement links TRBV5-1 to TRBJ1-1; 7 bases are a match to TRBD1. The germline CDR1 and CDR2 sequences are SGHRS and YFSETQ. The CDR3 sequence is 14 residues long. J gave up 4 bases and V 6 bases, and 9 bases lay outside the gene matches. This CDR3 is CASINPAGGTEAFF. Written as DNA, the CDR3 is TGCGCCAGCATAAACCCCGCAGGGGGCACTGAAGCTTTCTTT.

This clone has a single count. This chain uses TRBV5-8 with TRBJ2-1; 7 nucleotides align to TRBD2. This CDR3 has 15 amino acids. The V segment lost 0 bases and the J segment 6 bases; nucleotides outside the gene matches: 6. CDR1 and CDR2 from the germline V gene are SGHTS and YDEGEE. The CDR3 loop is CASSLATSVGNEQFF. CDR3 coding DNA: TGTGCCAGCAGCTTGGCCACTAGCGTAGGCAATGAGCAGTTCTTC.

The gene calls are TRBV29-1 and TRBJ1-1, with a possible D match to TRBD1 (6 bases). Trimming pared 7 bases from V and 7 bases from J, leaving 16 bases between. In germline, CDR1 is SQVTM, CDR2 ANQGSEA. The CDR3 loop spans 12 amino acids. CDR3 loop: CSANGGAIEAFF. CDR3 nucleotide sequence: TGCAGCGCCAATGGGGGGGCGATTGAAGCTTTCTTT.

The rearrangement uses TRBV10-1 and TRBJ1-1, with D perhaps matching TRBD1 (5 bases). The germline V and J ends were trimmed by 4 bases and 3 bases, with 9 bases remaining between them. CDR1 is WNHNN and CDR2 is SYGVQD in the germline V gene (reference sequence). This CDR3 comprises 13 residues. The CDR3 spells CASSVGEDTEAFF. CDR3 DNA: TGCGCCAGCAGTGTGGGGGAGGACACTGAAGCTTTCTTT.

The V and J genes are TRBV7-2 and TRBJ2-5; D gene ambiguous. The germline CDR1 and CDR2 sequences are SGHTA and FQGNSA. The germline V and J ends were trimmed by 5 bases and 2 bases, with 6 bases remaining between them. This CDR3 comprises 12 residues. This CDR3 reads CASSPTQETQYF. The CDR3 DNA sequence: TGTGCCAGCAGCCCGACTCAAGAGACCCAGTACTTC.

This chain uses TRBV30 with TRBJ1-5; tentatively, D is TRBD1 (6 bases). The CDR3 is 13 amino acids. CDR1 and CDR2 from the germline V gene are GTSNPN and SVGIG (reference sequence). V dropped 4 bases and J dropped 0 bases, with 7 bases sitting between them. The CDR3 here is CAWNRDSNQPQHF. The CDR3 DNA reads TGTGCCTGGAACAGGGATAGCAATCAGCCCCAGCATTTT.

The rearrangement links TRBV9 to TRBJ2-7, with 10 bases that match TRBD1. The V segment lost 4 bases and the J segment 7 bases; nucleotides outside the gene matches: 8. This CDR3 has 14 residues. CDR1 and CDR2 from the germline V gene are SGDLS and YYNGEE. CDR3 sequence reads: CASSPRQGAGEQYF. DNA for the CDR3: TGTGCCAGCAGCCCCCGACAGGGGGCGGGTGAGCAGTACTTC.

This clone has a single count. J is TRBJ2-7 and V is TRBV6-5, with 15 bases aligning to TRBD2. Looked up from germline, CDR1 is MNHEY and CDR2 is SVGAGI. With 7 bases clipped from V and 3 bases from J, the junction kept 4 bases outside the gene matches. The CDR3 length is 15 residues. CDR3: CASKGLAGGNYEQYF. The CDR3 coding sequence is TGTGCCAGCAAGGGACTAGCGGGAGGCAACTACGAGCAGTACTTC.

The CDR3 bases are TGTGCCTGGACCGTCTTGACAGGGGCTGGAAACACCATATATTTT. Residues: CAWTVLTGAGNTIYF. This rearrangement joins TRBV30 to TRBJ1-3, with TRBD1 matching over 8 bases. The germline V gene has CDR1 GTSNPN and CDR2 SVGIG (reference sequence). The CDR3 loop spans 15 amino acids. V lost 4 bases to trimming and J lost 2 bases; unmatched junction nucleotides: 7.